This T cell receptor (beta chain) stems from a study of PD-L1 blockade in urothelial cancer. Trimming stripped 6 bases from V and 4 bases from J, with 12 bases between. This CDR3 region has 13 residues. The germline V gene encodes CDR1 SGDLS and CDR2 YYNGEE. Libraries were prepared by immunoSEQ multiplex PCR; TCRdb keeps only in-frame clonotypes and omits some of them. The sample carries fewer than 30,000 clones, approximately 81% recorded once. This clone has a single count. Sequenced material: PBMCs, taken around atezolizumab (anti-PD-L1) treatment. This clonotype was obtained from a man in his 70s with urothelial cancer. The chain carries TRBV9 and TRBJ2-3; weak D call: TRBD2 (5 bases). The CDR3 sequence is CASNLLDSDTQYF. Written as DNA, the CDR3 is TGTGCCAGCAACTTACTAGATTCAGATACGCAGTATTTT.